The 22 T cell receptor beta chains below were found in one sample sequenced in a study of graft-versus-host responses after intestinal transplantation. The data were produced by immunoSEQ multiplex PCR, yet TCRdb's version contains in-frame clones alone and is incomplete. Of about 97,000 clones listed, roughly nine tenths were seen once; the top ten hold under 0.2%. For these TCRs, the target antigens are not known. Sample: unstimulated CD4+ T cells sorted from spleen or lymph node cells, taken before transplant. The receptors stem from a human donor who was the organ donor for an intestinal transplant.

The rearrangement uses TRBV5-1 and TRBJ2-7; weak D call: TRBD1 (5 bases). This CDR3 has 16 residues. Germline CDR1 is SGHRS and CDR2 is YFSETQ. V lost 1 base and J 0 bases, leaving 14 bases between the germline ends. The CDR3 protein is CASSLQTVGFSYEQYF. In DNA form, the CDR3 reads TGCGCCAGCAGCTTGCAGACAGTTGGGTTCTCCTACGAGCAGTACTTC.

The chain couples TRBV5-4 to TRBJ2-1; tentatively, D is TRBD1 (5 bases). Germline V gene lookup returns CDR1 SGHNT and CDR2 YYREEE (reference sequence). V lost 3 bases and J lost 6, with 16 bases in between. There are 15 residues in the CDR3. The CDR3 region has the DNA TGTGCCAGCAGCTATCGTGGGTTGGGGCGCAATGAGCAGTTCTTC. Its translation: CASSYRGLGRNEQFF.

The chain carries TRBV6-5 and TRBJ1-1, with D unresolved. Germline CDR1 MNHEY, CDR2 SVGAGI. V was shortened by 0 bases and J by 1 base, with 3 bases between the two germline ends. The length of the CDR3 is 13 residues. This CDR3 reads CASSYSRNTEAFF. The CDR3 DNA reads TGTGCCAGCAGTTACTCGAGGAACACTGAAGCTTTCTTT.

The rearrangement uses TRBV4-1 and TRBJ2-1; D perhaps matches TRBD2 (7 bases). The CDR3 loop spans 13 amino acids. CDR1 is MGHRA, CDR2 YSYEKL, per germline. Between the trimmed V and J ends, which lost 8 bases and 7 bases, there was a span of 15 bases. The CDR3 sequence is CASAGGLGNEQFF. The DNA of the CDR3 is TGCGCCAGCGCCGGGGGGCTCGGGAATGAGCAGTTCTTC.

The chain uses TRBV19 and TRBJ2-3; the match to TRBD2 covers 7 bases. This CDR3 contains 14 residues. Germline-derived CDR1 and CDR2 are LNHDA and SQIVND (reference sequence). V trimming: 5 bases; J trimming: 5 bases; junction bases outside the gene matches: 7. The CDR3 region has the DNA TGTGCCAGTAGTCCCAGCGGGGCGAGAGATACGCAGTATTTT. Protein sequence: CASSPSGARDTQYF. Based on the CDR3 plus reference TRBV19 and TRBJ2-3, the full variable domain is DGGITQSPKYLFRKEGQNVTLSCEQNLNHDAMYWYRQDPGQGLRLIYYSQIVNDFQKGDIAEGYSVSREKKESFPLTVTSAQKNPTAFYLCASSPSGARDTQYFGPGTRLTVL.

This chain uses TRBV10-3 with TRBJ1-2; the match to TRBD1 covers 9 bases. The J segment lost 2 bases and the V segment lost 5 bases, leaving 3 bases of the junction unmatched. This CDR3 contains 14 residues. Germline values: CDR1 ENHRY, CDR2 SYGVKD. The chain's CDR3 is CAISRDRENYGYTF. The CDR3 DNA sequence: TGTGCCATCAGTCGGGACAGGGAAAACTATGGCTACACCTTC.

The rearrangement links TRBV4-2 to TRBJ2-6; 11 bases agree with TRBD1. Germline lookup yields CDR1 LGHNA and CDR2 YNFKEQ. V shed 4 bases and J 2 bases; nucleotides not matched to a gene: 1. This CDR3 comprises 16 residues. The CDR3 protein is CASSLGQGAGANVLTF. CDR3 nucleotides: TGTGCCAGCAGCCTGGGACAGGGGGCTGGGGCCAACGTCCTGACTTTC.

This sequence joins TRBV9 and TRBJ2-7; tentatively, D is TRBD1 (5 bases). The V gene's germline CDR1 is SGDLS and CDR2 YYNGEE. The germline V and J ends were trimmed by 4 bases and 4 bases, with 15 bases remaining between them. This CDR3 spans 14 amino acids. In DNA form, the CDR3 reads TGTGCCAGCAGCCCGCGGCAGGGCGAATACGAGCAGTACTTC. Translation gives CASSPRQGEYEQYF.

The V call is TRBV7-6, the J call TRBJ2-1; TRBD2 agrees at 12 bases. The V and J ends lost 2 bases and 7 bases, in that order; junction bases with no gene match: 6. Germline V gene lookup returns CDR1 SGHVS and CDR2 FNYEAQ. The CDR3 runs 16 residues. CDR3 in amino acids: CASSLFLAGGQNEQFF. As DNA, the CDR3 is TGTGCCAGCAGCTTATTCCTAGCGGGGGGGCAGAATGAGCAGTTCTTC.

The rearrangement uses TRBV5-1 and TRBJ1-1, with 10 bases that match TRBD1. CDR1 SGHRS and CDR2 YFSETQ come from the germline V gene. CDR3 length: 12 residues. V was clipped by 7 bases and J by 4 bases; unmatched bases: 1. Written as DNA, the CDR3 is TGCGCCAGCGGACAGGGGGTCACTGAAGCTTTCTTT. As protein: CASGQGVTEAFF.

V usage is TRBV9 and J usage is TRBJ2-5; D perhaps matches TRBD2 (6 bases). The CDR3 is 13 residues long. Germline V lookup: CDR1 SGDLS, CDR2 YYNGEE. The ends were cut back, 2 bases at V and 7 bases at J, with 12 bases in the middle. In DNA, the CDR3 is TGTGCCAGCAGCGTTGGGGGGATTGGGACCCAGTACTTC. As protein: CASSVGGIGTQYF.

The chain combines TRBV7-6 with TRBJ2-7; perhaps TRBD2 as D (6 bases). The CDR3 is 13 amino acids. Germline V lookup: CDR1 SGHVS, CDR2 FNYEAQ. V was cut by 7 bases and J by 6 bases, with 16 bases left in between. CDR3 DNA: TGTGCCAGCATCACACACGACGGGGGCGAGCAGTACTTC. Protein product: CASITHDGGEQYF.

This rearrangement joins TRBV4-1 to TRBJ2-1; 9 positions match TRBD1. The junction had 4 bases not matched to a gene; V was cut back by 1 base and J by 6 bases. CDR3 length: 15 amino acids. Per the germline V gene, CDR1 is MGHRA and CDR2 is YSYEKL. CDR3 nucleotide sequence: TGCGCCAGCAGCCAAGTCGGGACAGGGTTCAATGAGCAGTTCTTC. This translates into CASSQVGTGFNEQFF.

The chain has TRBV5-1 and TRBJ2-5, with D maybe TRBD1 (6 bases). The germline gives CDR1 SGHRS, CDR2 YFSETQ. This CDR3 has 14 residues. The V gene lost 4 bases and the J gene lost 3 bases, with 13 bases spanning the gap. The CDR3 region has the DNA TGCGCCAGCAGCCCAGGAGACAGGAAAGAGACCCAGTACTTC. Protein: CASSPGDRKETQYF. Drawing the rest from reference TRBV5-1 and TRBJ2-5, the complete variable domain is KAGVTQTPRYLIKTRGQQVTLSCSPISGHRSVSWYQQTPGQGLQFLFEYFSETQRNKGNFPGRFSGRQFSNSRSEMNVSTLELGDSALYLCASSPGDRKETQYFGPGTRLLVL.

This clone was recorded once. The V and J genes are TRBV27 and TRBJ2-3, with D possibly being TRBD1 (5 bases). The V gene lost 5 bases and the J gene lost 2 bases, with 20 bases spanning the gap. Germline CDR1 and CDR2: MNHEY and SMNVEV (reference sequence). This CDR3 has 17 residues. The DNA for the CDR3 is TGTGCCAGCAGTCTCCGAAGACGCGACAGATTCACAGATACGCAGTATTTT. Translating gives CASSLRRRDRFTDTQYF.

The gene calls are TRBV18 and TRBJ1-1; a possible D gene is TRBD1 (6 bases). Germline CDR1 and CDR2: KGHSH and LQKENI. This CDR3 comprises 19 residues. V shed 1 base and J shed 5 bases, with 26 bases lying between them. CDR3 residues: CASSPLPGRTELVRTEAFF. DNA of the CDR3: TGTGCCAGCTCACCACTCCCCGGCAGGACAGAACTCGTGAGGACTGAAGCTTTCTTT.

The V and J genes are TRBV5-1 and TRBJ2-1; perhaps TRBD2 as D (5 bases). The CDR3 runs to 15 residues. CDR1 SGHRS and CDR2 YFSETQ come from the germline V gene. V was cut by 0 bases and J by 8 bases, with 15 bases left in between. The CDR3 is CASSLAGGYLYEQFF. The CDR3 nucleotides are TGCGCCAGCAGCTTGGCCGGAGGTTATCTTTATGAGCAGTTCTTC.

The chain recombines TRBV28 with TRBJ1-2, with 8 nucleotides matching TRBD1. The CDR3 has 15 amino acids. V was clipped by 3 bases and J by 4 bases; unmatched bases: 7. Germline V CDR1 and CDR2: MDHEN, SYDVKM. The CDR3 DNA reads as TGTGCCAGCAGTTTTATGCAGGGGGCAAGCTATGGCTACACCTTC. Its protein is CASSFMQGASYGYTF.

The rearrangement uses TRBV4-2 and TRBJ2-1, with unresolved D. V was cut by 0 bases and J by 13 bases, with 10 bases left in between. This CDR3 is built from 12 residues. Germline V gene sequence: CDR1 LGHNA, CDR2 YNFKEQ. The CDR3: CASSQDRVTQFF. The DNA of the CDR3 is TGTGCCAGCAGCCAAGATCGGGTTACTCAGTTCTTC.

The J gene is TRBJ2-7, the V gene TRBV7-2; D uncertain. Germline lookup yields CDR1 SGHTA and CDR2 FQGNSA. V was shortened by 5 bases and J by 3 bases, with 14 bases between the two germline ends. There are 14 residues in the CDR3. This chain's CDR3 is CASSLPFLSYEQYF. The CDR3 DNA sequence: TGTGCCAGCAGCCTCCCCTTTTTGAGCTACGAGCAGTACTTC.

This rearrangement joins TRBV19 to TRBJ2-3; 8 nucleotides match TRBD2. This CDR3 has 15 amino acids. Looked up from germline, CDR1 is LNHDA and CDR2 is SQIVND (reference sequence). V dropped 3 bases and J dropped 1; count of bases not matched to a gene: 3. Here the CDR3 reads CASSIRRGGTDTQYF. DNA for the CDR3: TGTGCCAGTAGTATTCGGCGGGGGGGCACAGATACGCAGTATTTT.

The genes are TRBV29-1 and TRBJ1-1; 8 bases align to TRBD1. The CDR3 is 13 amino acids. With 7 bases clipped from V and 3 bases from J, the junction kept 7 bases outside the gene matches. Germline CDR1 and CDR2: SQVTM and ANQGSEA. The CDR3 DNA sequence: TGCAGCGCAAGGGCAGGGGGCTACACTGAAGCTTTCTTT. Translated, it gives CSARAGGYTEAFF.